This is a list of T cell receptor beta chains from one sample in a study of OX40 agonist ivuxolimab in advanced cancers. Profiled with immunoSEQ multiplex PCR; TCRdb holds only in-frame clones, not every one. The sample records fewer than 65,000 clones, around 89% being singletons. The material sequenced was CD4+ or CD8+ T cells sorted from blood, taken in a trial of the OX40 agonist ivuxolimab. These receptor sequences come from an adult with an advanced solid tumor such as melanoma, head and neck, liver or kidney cancer. Each CDR3 is given with its conserved first and last residue. A D gene is named only where the DNA matches it firmly. Clone size is shown for a subset of rows, as once, few, many or a class of expanded clone.

len: 17; j_gene: TRBJ2-5; d_gene: NA; abundance: NA; v_gene: TRBV5-1; CDR3aa: CASSLGGGRQSQETQYF; CDR3nt: TGCGCCAGCAGCTTAGGGGGAGGGAGACAGTCCCAAGAGACCCAGTACTTC
len: 16; j_gene: TRBJ1-2; d_gene: TRBD1; abundance: NA; v_gene: TRBV2; CDR3aa: CASSEAGTGGSGGYTF; CDR3nt: TGTGCCAGCAGTGAAGCCGGGACAGGTGGGAGTGGAGGCTACACCTTC
len: 14; j_gene: TRBJ1-2; d_gene: NA; abundance: NA; v_gene: TRBV6-4; CDR3aa: CATAPGVGNYGYTF; CDR3nt: TGTGCCACCGCACCAGGGGTCGGTAACTATGGCTACACCTTC
len: 20; j_gene: TRBJ2-1; d_gene: TRBD2; abundance: NA; v_gene: TRBV12-5; CDR3aa: CASGPSRLAGGSLSYNEQFF; CDR3nt: TGTGCTAGTGGTCCCTCTCGACTAGCGGGAGGGTCCTTGTCCTACAATGAGCAGTTCTTC
len: 15; j_gene: TRBJ2-4; d_gene: TRBD1; abundance: NA; v_gene: TRBV10-2; CDR3aa: CASSEDRGAKNIQYF; CDR3nt: TGCGCCAGCAGTGAGGACAGGGGAGCCAAAAACATTCAGTACTTC
len: 15; j_gene: TRBJ1-5; d_gene: TRBD1; abundance: once; v_gene: TRBV5-8; CDR3aa: CASSLTGAGNQPQHF; CDR3nt: TGTGCCAGCAGCTTGACAGGGGCAGGCAATCAGCCCCAGCATTTT
len: 13; j_gene: TRBJ1-6; d_gene: NA; abundance: NA; v_gene: TRBV6-5; CDR3aa: CASRPTSVSPLHF; CDR3nt: TGTGCCAGCCGACCCACGTCCGTTTCACCCCTCCACTTT
len: 15; j_gene: TRBJ1-6; d_gene: TRBD1; abundance: NA; v_gene: TRBV5-6; CDR3aa: CASSLGTGGGSPLHF; CDR3nt: TGTGCCAGCAGCTTGGGGACAGGGGGCGGTTCACCCCTCCACTTT
len: 14; j_gene: TRBJ1-5; d_gene: NA; abundance: NA; v_gene: TRBV13; CDR3aa: CASSSGGVGQPQHF; CDR3nt: TGTGCCAGCAGCTCGGGGGGGGTGGGTCAGCCCCAGCATTTT
len: 14; j_gene: TRBJ1-5; d_gene: NA; abundance: NA; v_gene: TRBV2; CDR3aa: CASTGAGINQPQHF; CDR3nt: TGTGCCAGCACCGGGGCAGGGATCAATCAGCCCCAGCATTTT
len: 16; j_gene: TRBJ2-5; d_gene: TRBD2; abundance: NA; v_gene: TRBV30; CDR3aa: CAWSGSLAGAPETQYF; CDR3nt: TGTGCCTGGAGTGGGTCCCTAGCGGGAGCCCCAGAGACCCAGTACTTC
len: 16; j_gene: TRBJ2-5; d_gene: TRBD1; abundance: NA; v_gene: TRBV10-1; CDR3aa: CASSESPTGTQETQYF; CDR3nt: TGCGCCAGCAGTGAGTCCCCGACAGGGACCCAAGAGACCCAGTACTTC
len: 15; j_gene: TRBJ1-3; d_gene: TRBD1; abundance: NA; v_gene: TRBV19; CDR3aa: CASSAQGVSGNTIYF; CDR3nt: TGTGCCAGTAGTGCACAGGGGGTCTCTGGAAACACCATATATTTT
len: 12; j_gene: TRBJ2-3; d_gene: NA; abundance: NA; v_gene: TRBV28; CDR3aa: CASSLRADTQYF; CDR3nt: TGTGCCAGCAGCCTACGGGCAGATACGCAGTATTTT
len: 16; j_gene: TRBJ2-3; d_gene: NA; abundance: NA; v_gene: TRBV6-6; CDR3aa: CASRQWGTQARDTQYF; CDR3nt: TGTGCCAGCAGACAGTGGGGGACCCAGGCGCGAGATACGCAGTATTTT
len: 18; j_gene: TRBJ2-6; d_gene: NA; abundance: NA; v_gene: TRBV11-2; CDR3aa: CASRAGSSLGSGANVLTF; CDR3nt: TGTGCCAGCAGGGCAGGATCTTCCCTAGGCTCTGGGGCCAACGTCCTGACTTTC
len: 14; j_gene: TRBJ2-7; d_gene: TRBD2; abundance: NA; v_gene: TRBV5-1; CDR3aa: CASTQSGGAYEQYF; CDR3nt: TGCGCCAGCACCCAGAGCGGGGGCGCCTACGAGCAGTACTTC
len: 15; j_gene: TRBJ1-1; d_gene: NA; abundance: NA; v_gene: TRBV19; CDR3aa: CASSIVVAGPPEAFF; CDR3nt: TGTGCCAGTAGTATAGTTGTGGCGGGGCCACCTGAAGCTTTCTTT
len: 17; j_gene: TRBJ2-2; d_gene: TRBD2; abundance: NA; v_gene: TRBV19; CDR3aa: CASSITSGRASAGELFF; CDR3nt: TGTGCCAGTAGTATAACCAGCGGGAGGGCCTCTGCCGGGGAGCTGTTTTTT
len: 15; j_gene: TRBJ2-1; d_gene: NA; abundance: NA; v_gene: TRBV10-2; CDR3aa: CASTKSGSSYNEQFF; CDR3nt: TGCGCCAGCACCAAAAGCGGTAGCTCCTACAATGAGCAGTTCTTC
len: 13; j_gene: TRBJ2-6; d_gene: NA; abundance: NA; v_gene: TRBV7-8; CDR3aa: CASLWAGANVLTF; CDR3nt: TGTGCCTCCCTTTGGGCTGGGGCCAACGTCCTGACTTTC
len: 13; j_gene: TRBJ2-1; d_gene: NA; abundance: NA; v_gene: TRBV13; CDR3aa: CASSPVRGNEQFF; CDR3nt: TGTGCCAGCAGCCCGGTCCGGGGCAATGAGCAGTTCTTC
len: 17; j_gene: TRBJ1-1; d_gene: NA; abundance: NA; v_gene: TRBV5-8; CDR3aa: CASSSPSVRSWDTEAFF; CDR3nt: TGTGCCAGCAGCTCCCCGTCGGTAAGGTCATGGGACACTGAAGCTTTCTTT
len: 16; j_gene: TRBJ2-7; d_gene: TRBD1; abundance: NA; v_gene: TRBV4-2; CDR3aa: CASSPRTGTLRYEQYF; CDR3nt: TGTGCCAGCAGCCCCCGGACAGGGACACTGCGCTACGAGCAGTACTTC
len: 15; j_gene: TRBJ2-2; d_gene: NA; abundance: NA; v_gene: TRBV10-3; CDR3aa: CATKAPVGNTGELFF; CDR3nt: TGTGCCACCAAAGCCCCCGTTGGGAACACCGGGGAGCTGTTTTTT
len: 15; j_gene: TRBJ2-3; d_gene: TRBD2; abundance: NA; v_gene: TRBV11-2; CDR3aa: CASSKAGGPVDTQYF; CDR3nt: TGTGCCAGCAGTAAAGCGGGGGGGCCGGTAGATACGCAGTATTTT
len: 16; j_gene: TRBJ2-5; d_gene: TRBD2; abundance: once; v_gene: TRBV18; CDR3aa: CASSPRTSGSVETQYF; CDR3nt: TGTGCCAGCTCACCCCGGACTAGCGGGAGTGTAGAGACCCAGTACTTC
len: 15; j_gene: TRBJ2-5; d_gene: TRBD2; abundance: NA; v_gene: TRBV7-7; CDR3aa: CASSLGGLDQETQYF; CDR3nt: TGTGCTAGCAGCTTAGGGGGACTAGACCAAGAGACCCAGTACTTC
len: 15; j_gene: TRBJ2-7; d_gene: TRBD1; abundance: NA; v_gene: TRBV28; CDR3aa: CASSITGTGNYEQYF; CDR3nt: TGTGCCAGCAGTATTACCGGGACAGGGAATTACGAGCAGTACTTC
len: 14; j_gene: TRBJ1-5; d_gene: NA; abundance: NA; v_gene: TRBV6-6; CDR3aa: CASSYSRGNQPQHF; CDR3nt: TGTGCCAGCAGTTACTCGCGGGGCAATCAGCCCCAGCATTTT
len: 13; j_gene: TRBJ1-3; d_gene: NA; abundance: NA; v_gene: TRBV30; CDR3aa: CAWSSSGGNTIYF; CDR3nt: TGTGCCTGGAGTTCAAGCGGTGGAAACACCATATATTTT
len: 13; j_gene: TRBJ2-3; d_gene: NA; abundance: NA; v_gene: TRBV5-1; CDR3aa: CASSFGSADTQYF; CDR3nt: TGCGCCAGCAGCTTCGGTTCCGCAGATACGCAGTATTTT
len: 14; j_gene: TRBJ1-1; d_gene: TRBD1; abundance: NA; v_gene: TRBV2; CDR3aa: CASTGQGAATEAFF; CDR3nt: TGTGCCAGCACGGGCCAGGGGGCGGCGACTGAAGCTTTCTTT
len: 15; j_gene: TRBJ1-5; d_gene: NA; abundance: once; v_gene: TRBV7-8; CDR3aa: CASSLGGVRGQPQHF; CDR3nt: TGTGCCAGCAGCTTAGGGGGGGTGCGAGGTCAGCCCCAGCATTTT
len: 14; j_gene: TRBJ2-3; d_gene: NA; abundance: NA; v_gene: TRBV4-2; CDR3aa: CASSQLDDTDTQYF; CDR3nt: TGTGCCAGCAGCCAGCTGGACGACACAGATACGCAGTATTTT
len: 14; j_gene: TRBJ2-3; d_gene: NA; abundance: NA; v_gene: TRBV7-9; CDR3aa: CASSFRRSTDTQYF; CDR3nt: TGTGCCAGCAGCTTTAGGAGAAGCACAGATACGCAGTATTTT
len: 16; j_gene: TRBJ1-4; d_gene: TRBD1; abundance: NA; v_gene: TRBV11-2; CDR3aa: CASSLTRDRVNEKLFF; CDR3nt: TGTGCCAGCAGCTTGACCCGGGACAGGGTGAATGAAAAACTGTTTTTT
len: 13; j_gene: TRBJ2-3; d_gene: NA; abundance: NA; v_gene: TRBV5-8; CDR3aa: CAGEDRFTDTQYF; CDR3nt: TGTGCCGGGGAGGACAGATTCACAGATACGCAGTATTTT
len: 16; j_gene: TRBJ2-5; d_gene: TRBD1; abundance: NA; v_gene: TRBV18; CDR3aa: CASSPRWDRGSETQYF; CDR3nt: TGTGCCAGCTCACCACGGTGGGACAGGGGCTCAGAGACCCAGTACTTC
len: 16; j_gene: TRBJ1-1; d_gene: NA; abundance: NA; v_gene: TRBV4-1; CDR3aa: CASSVASAFTSTEAFF; CDR3nt: TGCGCCAGCAGCGTGGCGTCTGCCTTCACGAGCACTGAAGCTTTCTTT
len: 15; j_gene: TRBJ2-3; d_gene: NA; abundance: once; v_gene: TRBV7-9; CDR3aa: CASSLAGHHTDTQYF; CDR3nt: TGTGCCAGCAGCTTAGCGGGACACCACACAGATACGCAGTATTTT
len: 13; j_gene: TRBJ2-3; d_gene: NA; abundance: once; v_gene: TRBV12-5; CDR3aa: CASGGDSTDTQYF; CDR3nt: TGTGCTAGTGGGGGGGACAGCACAGATACGCAGTATTTT
len: 14; j_gene: TRBJ2-2; d_gene: NA; abundance: NA; v_gene: TRBV5-5; CDR3aa: CASSLGWNTGELFF; CDR3nt: TGTGCCAGCAGCCTAGGTTGGAACACCGGGGAGCTGTTTTTT
len: 15; j_gene: TRBJ2-5; d_gene: NA; abundance: NA; v_gene: TRBV19; CDR3aa: CASNEVGAGEETQYF; CDR3nt: TGTGCCAGCAACGAGGTGGGGGCAGGGGAGGAGACCCAGTACTTC
len: 14; j_gene: TRBJ2-3; d_gene: TRBD2; abundance: once; v_gene: TRBV15; CDR3aa: CATSSSGGTDTQYF; CDR3nt: TGTGCCACCAGCAGTAGCGGGGGAACAGATACGCAGTATTTT
len: 14; j_gene: TRBJ2-7; d_gene: TRBD1; abundance: NA; v_gene: TRBV11-2; CDR3aa: CASSSGQGVGEQYF; CDR3nt: TGTGCCAGCAGCTCTGGACAGGGAGTAGGCGAGCAGTACTTC
len: 13; j_gene: TRBJ2-3; d_gene: NA; abundance: NA; v_gene: TRBV5-1; CDR3aa: CASSDGSTDTQYF; CDR3nt: TGCGCCAGCAGCGACGGGAGCACAGATACGCAGTATTTT
len: 16; j_gene: TRBJ2-1; d_gene: TRBD2; abundance: NA; v_gene: TRBV4-1; CDR3aa: CASSQDTSGRRDEQFF; CDR3nt: TGCGCCAGCAGCCAAGATACTAGCGGGAGACGAGATGAGCAGTTCTTC
len: 14; j_gene: TRBJ1-5; d_gene: TRBD1; abundance: NA; v_gene: TRBV30; CDR3aa: CAWSPTGANQPQHF; CDR3nt: TGTGCCTGGAGTCCTACAGGGGCCAATCAGCCCCAGCATTTT
len: 15; j_gene: TRBJ1-3; d_gene: NA; abundance: NA; v_gene: TRBV6-5; CDR3aa: CASSFDPRSGNTIYF; CDR3nt: TGTGCCAGCAGTTTTGACCCTCGCTCTGGAAACACCATATATTTT
len: 11; j_gene: TRBJ1-2; d_gene: NA; abundance: NA; v_gene: TRBV20-1; CDR3aa: CSSRGLGGYTF; CDR3nt: TGCAGTTCGCGGGGGCTGGGTGGCTACACCTTC
len: 14; j_gene: TRBJ1-2; d_gene: NA; abundance: NA; v_gene: TRBV30; CDR3aa: CAWSPGVLVYGYTF; CDR3nt: TGTGCCTGGAGTCCTGGTGTACTGGTCTATGGCTACACCTTC
len: 15; j_gene: TRBJ1-5; d_gene: NA; abundance: NA; v_gene: TRBV11-2; CDR3aa: CASSFASNSNQPQHF; CDR3nt: TGTGCCAGCAGCTTCGCCAGTAATAGCAATCAGCCCCAGCATTTT
len: 13; j_gene: TRBJ1-1; d_gene: NA; abundance: NA; v_gene: TRBV7-9; CDR3aa: CASSFKGNTEAFF; CDR3nt: TGTGCCAGCAGCTTTAAAGGAAACACTGAAGCTTTCTTT
len: 14; j_gene: TRBJ1-1; d_gene: NA; abundance: NA; v_gene: TRBV6-1; CDR3aa: CASSENPPGTEAFF; CDR3nt: TGTGCCAGCAGTGAAAATCCGCCAGGGACTGAAGCTTTCTTT
len: 11; j_gene: TRBJ2-7; d_gene: NA; abundance: once; v_gene: TRBV2; CDR3aa: CASSLYSEQYF; CDR3nt: TGTGCCAGCAGCCTTTACAGCGAGCAGTACTTC
len: 14; j_gene: TRBJ2-1; d_gene: TRBD2; abundance: once; v_gene: TRBV19; CDR3aa: CASIAGGPQGEQFF; CDR3nt: TGTGCCAGTATAGCGGGAGGGCCCCAGGGTGAGCAGTTCTTC
len: 15; j_gene: TRBJ1-3; d_gene: NA; abundance: NA; v_gene: TRBV5-1; CDR3aa: CASSLGGMSGNTIYF; CDR3nt: TGCGCCAGCAGCTTGGGAGGGATGTCGGGAAACACCATATATTTT
len: 15; j_gene: TRBJ2-2; d_gene: NA; abundance: NA; v_gene: TRBV11-2; CDR3aa: CASSLGLANTGELFF; CDR3nt: TGTGCCAGCAGCTTAGGGCTAGCGAACACCGGGGAGCTGTTTTTT
len: 16; j_gene: TRBJ2-1; d_gene: TRBD1; abundance: NA; v_gene: TRBV6-6; CDR3aa: CASSSRTGGLYNEQFF; CDR3nt: TGTGCCAGCAGTTCCCGGACAGGGGGCCTATACAATGAGCAGTTCTTC